This T cell receptor beta chain was identified during a study of somatic mutations in cytotoxic T cells in rheumatoid arthritis. Remarks on this clone: Its antigen remains unidentified.

Study-wide results and limits: Among 60 or so patients, about eight showed a largest CD8+ clone that surpassed 20% of CD8+ cells.

The CDR3 extends over 14 amino acids. The V gene lost 3 bases and the J gene lost 0 bases, with 7 bases spanning the gap. Germline V lookup: CDR1 MNHEY, CDR2 SMNVEV (reference sequence). Clones were read by immunoSEQ multiplex PCR, and TCRdb kept only the in-frame ones, dropping some. This sample has roughly 20,000 clones, with roughly 80% found just once. This receptor was identified in an adult with rheumatoid arthritis. Sample: CD8+ T cells sorted from blood. This sequence joins TRBV27 and TRBJ2-3; D remains unclear. CDR3 DNA sequence: TGTGCCAGCAGTTTTGGCGGTAGCACAGATACGCAGTATTTT. It codes for CASSFGGSTDTQYF.